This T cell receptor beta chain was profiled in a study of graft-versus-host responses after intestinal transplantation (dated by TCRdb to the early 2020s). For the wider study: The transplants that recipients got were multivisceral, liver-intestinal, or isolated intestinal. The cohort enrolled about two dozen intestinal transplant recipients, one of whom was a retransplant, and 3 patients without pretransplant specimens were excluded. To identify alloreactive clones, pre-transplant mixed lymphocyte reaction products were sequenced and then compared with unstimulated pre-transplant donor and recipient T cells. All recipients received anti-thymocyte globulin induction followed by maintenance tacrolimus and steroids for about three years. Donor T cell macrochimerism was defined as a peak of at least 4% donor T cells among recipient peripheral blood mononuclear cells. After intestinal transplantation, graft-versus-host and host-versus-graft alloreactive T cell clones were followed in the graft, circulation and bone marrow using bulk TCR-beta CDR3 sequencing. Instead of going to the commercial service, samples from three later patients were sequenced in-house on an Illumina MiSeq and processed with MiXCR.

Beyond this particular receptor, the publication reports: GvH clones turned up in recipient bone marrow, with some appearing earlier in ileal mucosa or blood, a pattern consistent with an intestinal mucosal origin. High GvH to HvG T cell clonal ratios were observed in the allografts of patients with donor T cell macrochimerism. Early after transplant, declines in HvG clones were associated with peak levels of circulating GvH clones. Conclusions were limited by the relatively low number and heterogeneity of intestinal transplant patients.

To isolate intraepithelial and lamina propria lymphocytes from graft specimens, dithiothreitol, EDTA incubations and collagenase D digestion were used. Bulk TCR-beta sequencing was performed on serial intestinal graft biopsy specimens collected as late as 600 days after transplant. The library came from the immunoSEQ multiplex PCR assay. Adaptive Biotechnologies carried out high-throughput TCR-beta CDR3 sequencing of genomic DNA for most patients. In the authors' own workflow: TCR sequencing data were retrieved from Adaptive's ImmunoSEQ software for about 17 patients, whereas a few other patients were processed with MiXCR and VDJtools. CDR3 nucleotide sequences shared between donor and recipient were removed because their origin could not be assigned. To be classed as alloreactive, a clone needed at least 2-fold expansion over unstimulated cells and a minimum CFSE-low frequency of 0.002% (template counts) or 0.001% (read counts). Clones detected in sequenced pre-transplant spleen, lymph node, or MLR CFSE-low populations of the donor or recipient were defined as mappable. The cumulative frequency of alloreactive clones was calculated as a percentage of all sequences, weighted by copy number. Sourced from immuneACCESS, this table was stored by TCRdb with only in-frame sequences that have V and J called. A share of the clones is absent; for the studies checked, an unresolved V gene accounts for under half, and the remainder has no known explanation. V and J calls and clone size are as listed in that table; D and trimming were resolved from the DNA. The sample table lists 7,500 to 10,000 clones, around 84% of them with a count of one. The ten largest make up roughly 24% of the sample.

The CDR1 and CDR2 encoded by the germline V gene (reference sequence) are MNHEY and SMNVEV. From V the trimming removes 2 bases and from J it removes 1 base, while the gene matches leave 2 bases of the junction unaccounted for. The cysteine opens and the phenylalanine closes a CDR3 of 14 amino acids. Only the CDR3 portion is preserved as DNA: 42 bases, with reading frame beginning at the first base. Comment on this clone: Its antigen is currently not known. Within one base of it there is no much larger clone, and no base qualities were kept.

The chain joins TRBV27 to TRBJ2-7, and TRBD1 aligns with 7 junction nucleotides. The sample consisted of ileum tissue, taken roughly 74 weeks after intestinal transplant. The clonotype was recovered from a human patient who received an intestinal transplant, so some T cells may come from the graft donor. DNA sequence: TGTGCCAGCAGTTTAGGGACAGCGTCCTACGAGCAGTACTTC. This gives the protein CASSLGTASYEQYF.